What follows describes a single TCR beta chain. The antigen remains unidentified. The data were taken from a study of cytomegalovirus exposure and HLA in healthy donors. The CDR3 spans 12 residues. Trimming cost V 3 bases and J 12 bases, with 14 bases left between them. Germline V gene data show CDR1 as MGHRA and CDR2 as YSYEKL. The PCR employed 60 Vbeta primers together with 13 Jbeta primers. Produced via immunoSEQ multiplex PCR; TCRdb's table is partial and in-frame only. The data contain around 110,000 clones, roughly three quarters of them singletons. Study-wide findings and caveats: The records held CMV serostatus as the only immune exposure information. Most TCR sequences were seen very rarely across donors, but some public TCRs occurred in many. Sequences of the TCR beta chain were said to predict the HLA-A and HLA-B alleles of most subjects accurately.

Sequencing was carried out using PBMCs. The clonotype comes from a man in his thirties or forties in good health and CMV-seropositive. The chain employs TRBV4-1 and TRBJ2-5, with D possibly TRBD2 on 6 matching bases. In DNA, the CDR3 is TGCGCCAGCAGCCACCCGGGACTGAAAAAGTACTTC. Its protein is CASSHPGLKKYF.